The next 8 T cell receptor beta chains were all read from a single sample in a study of CD4 T cells in relation to SARS-CoV-2 and coronaviruses. Before the COVID-19 pandemic, during about 2011-2018, CD4+ T cells were taken from unexposed donors. The cells were cultured for approximately ten days before CD4+ T cells were isolated. Method: immunoSEQ multiplex PCR; TCRdb's copy keeps in-frame clones and lacks some. The sample lists approximately 25,000 clones, about 79% occurring once. Their antigens are not known. The specimen was CD4+ T cells from PBMCs, cultured in vitro. The source of these receptors is a human donor in good health.

J is TRBJ2-6 and V is TRBV7-2, with no clear D. Germline V gene data show CDR1 as SGHTA and CDR2 as FQGNSA. The CDR3 sequence is 15 residues long. The V and J ends lost 3 bases and 0 bases respectively, with 6 bases between them. DNA for the CDR3: TGTGCCAGCAGCTTGACCATCTCTGGGGCCAACGTCCTGACTTTC. It translates to CASSLTISGANVLTF.

This chain joins TRBV7-9 and TRBJ2-3; no firm D call. V was clipped by 0 bases and J by 0 bases, with 10 bases between them. This CDR3 comprises 16 residues. Germline loops: CDR1 SEHNR, CDR2 FQNEAQ (reference sequence). DNA for the CDR3: TGTGCCAGCAGCTTAGCGTTTTTGGGGAGCACAGATACGCAGTATTTT. Translation: CASSLAFLGSTDTQYF.

The chain uses TRBV11-3 and TRBJ2-3; D could derive from TRBD1 or TRBD2 (6 bases each). The CDR3 is made up of 17 amino acids. The V and J ends lost 1 base and 0 bases respectively, with 14 bases between them. The germline V gene encodes CDR1 SGHNT and CDR2 YENEEA. In DNA form, the CDR3 reads TGTGCCAGCAGCTTAGCTGGAAGGGGGGTTAGCACAGATACGCAGTATTTT. This encodes CASSLAGRGVSTDTQYF.

The V gene is TRBV3-1 (or the pseudogene TRBV3-2), the J gene TRBJ2-7; 11 nucleotides agree with TRBD2. Germline values: CDR1 LGHDT, CDR2 YNNKEL (reference sequence). V dropped 1 base and J dropped 8; count of bases not matched to a gene: 7. The CDR3 covers 15 residues. CDR3 nucleotides: TGTGCCAGCAGCCAAGCGGCACTAGCGGGGGTCCAGCAGTACTTC. Translation gives CASSQAALAGVQQYF.

The chain links TRBV19 to TRBJ2-5; 7 bases line up with TRBD2. Germline values: CDR1 LNHDA, CDR2 SQIVND (reference sequence). The CDR3 is 15 amino acids. V lost 5 bases and J lost 4; bases outside the gene matches: 10. This chain's CDR3 is CASSGGVGFGETQYF. In DNA form, the CDR3 reads TGTGCCAGTAGTGGGGGGGTAGGCTTCGGAGAGACCCAGTACTTC.

This clone was counted once. This chain links TRBV3-1 (or the pseudogene TRBV3-2) with TRBJ1-2; D not certain. CDR1 is LGHDT and CDR2 is YNNKEL in the germline V gene (reference sequence). The V end lost 1 base, the J end lost 5 bases, and 8 bases lay between the germline ends. This CDR3 contains 13 residues. The DNA for the CDR3 is TGTGCCAGCAGCCAAGGGGCCGGATATGGCTACACCTTC. Translating it yields CASSQGAGYGYTF.

The J gene is TRBJ2-5, the V gene TRBV6-2 or TRBV6-3; 7 bases align to TRBD1. This CDR3 has 16 amino acids. Germline assignment: CDR1 MNHEY and CDR2 SVGEGT. With V trimmed by 6 bases and J by 3 bases, 13 bases remained unmatched. This chain's CDR3 is CASSPLPGQLKETQYF. As DNA, the CDR3 is TGTGCCAGCAGCCCACTCCCGGGACAGCTAAAAGAGACCCAGTACTTC.

The V call is TRBV20-1, the J call TRBJ2-3; no firm D call. The CDR3 sequence is 11 residues long. Germline assignment: CDR1 DFQATT and CDR2 SNEGSKA (reference sequence). The V and J ends lost 7 bases and 5 bases respectively, with 10 bases between them. CDR3 amino acids: CSEKVGDTQYF. The CDR3 DNA follows: TGCAGTGAGAAGGTGGGAGATACGCAGTATTTT.